Below, 5 T cell receptor beta chains from the same sample are listed, as sequenced in a study of blood T cell repertoires in COVID-19. Measured with immunoSEQ multiplex PCR; TCRdb has only the in-frame clones, and not every one. This sample has a few hundred thousand clones, with less than 90% found just once. Sample: PBMCs or T cells enriched from blood (not recorded which). The receptors stem from a woman aged 25 to 45 who had been exposed to COVID-19.

CDR3 region: CAGQQGRDGYTF. The CDR3 bases are TGTGCCGGCCAACAGGGTAGGGATGGCTACACCTTC. The chain links TRBV2 to TRBJ1-2; D might be TRBD1 (6 bases). This CDR3 contains 12 residues. V lost 11 bases and J lost 6, with 16 bases in between. Looked up from germline, CDR1 is SNHLY and CDR2 is FYNNEI.

A few counts support this clone. The rearrangement joins TRBV30 to TRBJ1-5; 7 positions agree with TRBD1. Germline V gene data show CDR1 as GTSNPN and CDR2 as SVGIG (reference sequence). This CDR3 comprises 16 residues. V shed 5 bases and J 0 bases; nucleotides not matched to a gene: 10. The CDR3 DNA sequence: TGTGCCTGGGGCAGGGGACAGCGGTATAGCAATCAGCCCCAGCATTTT. Translation gives CAWGRGQRYSNQPQHF. The complete variable domain, with remaining parts taken from reference TRBV30 and TRBJ1-5, reads SQTIHQWPATLVQPVGSPLSLECTVEGTSNPNLYWYRQAAGRGLQLLFYSVGIGQISSEVPQNLSASRPQDRQFILSSKKLLLSDSGFYLCAWGRGQRYSNQPQHFGDGTRLSIL.

The chain carries TRBV19 and TRBJ1-6; 12 nucleotides agree with TRBD1. Germline-derived CDR1 and CDR2 are LNHDA and SQIVND (reference sequence). V trimming: 7 bases; J trimming: 6 bases; junction bases outside the gene matches: 7. The CDR3 runs 16 residues. The CDR3 protein is CASNAGTGGINSPLHF. The DNA for the CDR3 is TGTGCCAGTAATGCCGGGACAGGGGGCATTAATTCACCCCTCCACTTT.

This clone turned up a few times. V and J are TRBV5-5 and TRBJ1-2, with 8 nucleotides matching TRBD1. Per germline, CDR1 SGHKS and CDR2 YYEKEE (reference sequence). This CDR3 contains 14 residues. V gave up 4 bases and J gave up 5 bases; unmatched junction bases: 7. The CDR3 reads CASSRIGTGYGYTF. DNA of the CDR3: TGTGCCAGCAGCCGAATCGGGACAGGATATGGCTACACCTTC.

The chain carries TRBV10-3 and TRBJ2-1, with no clear D. The CDR3 is 12 amino acids. CDR1 ENHRY and CDR2 SYGVKD come from the germline V gene. V was trimmed by 0 bases and J by 7 bases, leaving 4 bases between them. Here the CDR3 reads CAISESRNEQFF. Here the CDR3 DNA reads TGTGCCATCAGTGAGTCGCGAAATGAGCAGTTCTTC.